This entry lists 31 T cell receptor beta chains sequenced from one sample in a study of metastatic and nonmetastatic thyroid tumors. The entire patient cohort was treatment-naive prior to thyroid surgery. Using MiXCR, TCRdb re-called clones from the PCR reads. The repertoire holds roughly 4,900 clones, with over 25% as singletons. Sequencing was done on a sample of adjacent normal tissue. Receptors originate from a female donor with papillary thyroid cancer or a benign thyroid nodule (not recorded which). Some clones in this sample may be carry-over from other donors' samples.

This clone is medium-sized. The rearrangement links TRBV20-1 to TRBJ2-3; 7 bases are a match to TRBD2. V shed 5 bases, J shed 1 base, and the junction held 9 bases outside the gene matches. The CDR3 is made up of 15 amino acids. The germline V gene encodes CDR1 DFQATT and CDR2 SNEGSKA (reference sequence). The CDR3 bases are TGCAGTGCTCTCTGGGAGGGGACGGGCACAGATACGCAGTATTTT. Translating it yields CSALWEGTGTDTQYF.

At least ten counts were recorded for this clone. V usage is TRBV18 and J usage is TRBJ2-7; D may correspond to TRBD1 or TRBD2 (5 bases each). The CDR3 runs to 13 residues. V lost 3 bases and J 5 bases, leaving 11 bases between the germline ends. Germline CDR1 is KGHSH and CDR2 is LQKENI. DNA of the CDR3: TGTGCCAGCTCACCTGTACGGGACCACGAGCAGTACTTC. It is translated as CASSPVRDHEQYF.

The CDR3: CASSPVPPGPVADTQYF. As DNA, the CDR3 is TGTGCCAGCAGTCCCGTACCCCCGGGGCCGGTAGCAGATACGCAGTATTTT. The chain has TRBV6-5 and TRBJ2-3; D assignment may be TRBD1 or TRBD2 (5 bases each). V was trimmed by 5 bases and J by 4 bases, leaving 22 bases between them. Germline V gene sequence: CDR1 MNHEY, CDR2 SVGAGI. This CDR3 contains 17 residues.

The V gene is TRBV6-1, the J gene TRBJ1-2; unclear D gene. The CDR3 totals 14 residues. The germline V and J ends were trimmed by 8 bases and 1 base, with 14 bases remaining between them. CDR1 MNHNS and CDR2 SASEGT come from the germline V gene. The CDR3 region has the DNA TGTGCCAGCGGATCTGAAGGCCGTAACTATGGCTACACCTTC. Translation gives CASGSEGRNYGYTF.

This chain uses TRBV11-2 with TRBJ2-7; 7 bases agree with TRBD1. The V segment lost 5 bases and the J segment 2 bases; nucleotides outside the gene matches: 15. There are 17 residues in the CDR3. Per the germline V gene, CDR1 is SGHAT and CDR2 is FQNNGV. CDR3 DNA sequence: TGTGCCAGCAGCCCTCCCATGACACAGGGGCAGCCCTACGAGCAGTACTTC. Protein product: CASSPPMTQGQPYEQYF.

By share, this clone ranks as medium-sized. V and J are TRBV7-9 and TRBJ2-5, with a possible D match to TRBD2 (5 bases). CDR1 is SEHNR, CDR2 FQNEAQ, per germline (reference sequence). The V end was cut by 6 bases, the J end by 6 bases, with 17 bases between. The CDR3 covers 14 residues. CDR3 in amino acids: CASSLGGREQTQYF. In DNA form, the CDR3 reads TGTGCCAGCAGTCTCGGCGGTAGGGAGCAGACCCAGTACTTC.

By frequency in the sample, this clone is medium-sized. The rearrangement joins TRBV28 to TRBJ2-3; 7 bases are shared with TRBD2. The V gene end was trimmed by 5 bases and the J gene end by 6 bases; junction bases not matched to a gene: 11. Per the germline V gene, CDR1 is MDHEN and CDR2 is SYDVKM. The CDR3 has 15 residues. Written as DNA, the CDR3 is TGTGCCAGCAGTACCCGGGACTTCGGGGGGGATACGCAGTATTTT. Encoded protein: CASSTRDFGGDTQYF.

The V gene is TRBV20-1, the J gene TRBJ1-1, with 7 nucleotides matching TRBD1. Losses at the gene ends were 4 bases for V and 4 bases for J; bases not matched to a gene: 9. The CDR3 extends over 14 amino acids. Germline CDR1 and CDR2: DFQATT and SNEGSKA (reference sequence). The CDR3 is CSAILTGLSTEAFF. The CDR3 DNA reads TGCAGTGCTATTTTGACAGGGTTGAGCACTGAAGCTTTCTTT.

The chain carries TRBV5-1 and TRBJ1-1, with 7 bases aligning to TRBD1. The V gene end was trimmed by 5 bases and the J gene end by 4 bases; junction bases not matched to a gene: 11. This CDR3 region has 15 residues. Germline V CDR1 and CDR2: SGHRS, YFSETQ. The CDR3 sequence: CASSRSDRSSTEAFF. CDR3 DNA sequence: TGCGCCAGCAGTCGTTCGGACAGGTCGAGCACTGAAGCTTTCTTT.

The chain uses TRBV5-1 and TRBJ2-7; D uncertain. Germline V CDR1 and CDR2: SGHRS, YFSETQ. Between the trimmed V and J ends, which lost 0 bases and 2 bases, there was a span of 9 bases. The CDR3 runs to 14 residues. The CDR3 nucleotides are TGCGCCAGCAGCTTGGCTATGGGCCCCTACGAGCAGTACTTC. It yields the protein CASSLAMGPYEQYF.

This chain uses TRBV28 with TRBJ2-7, with 8 bases identical to TRBD2. J gave up 0 bases and V 6 bases, and 4 bases lay outside the gene matches. Germline values: CDR1 MDHEN, CDR2 SYDVKM. The CDR3 has 14 residues. The CDR3 sequence is CASRHTSGSYEQYF. CDR3 DNA sequence: TGTGCCAGCAGACACACTAGCGGCTCCTACGAGCAGTACTTC.

This clone was seen a few times. The chain employs TRBV6-1 and TRBJ1-1; 11 bases are shared with TRBD1. This CDR3 spans 15 amino acids. Trimming took 2 bases from V and 13 from J; bases not matched to a gene: 12. Germline CDR1 reads MNHNS; CDR2 reads SASEGT. The CDR3 protein is CASSEPVRDRGNVFF. CDR3 bases: TGTGCCAGCAGTGAACCAGTTAGGGACAGGGGGAACGTTTTCTTT.

By sample share, this clone is medium-sized. The chain is built from TRBV20-1 and TRBJ2-1; the D is unclear. CDR3 size: 13 residues. With 0 bases removed from V and 9 bases from J, the gap between germline ends came to 12 bases. The germline V gene has CDR1 DFQATT and CDR2 SNEGSKA (reference sequence). CDR3 residues: CSARDLGAVEQFF. In nucleotides, the CDR3 is TGCAGTGCTAGAGATCTTGGCGCTGTTGAGCAGTTCTTC.

The chain recombines TRBV11-1 with TRBJ2-3, with TRBD1 matching 8 bases. There are 15 residues in the CDR3. Germline CDR1 and CDR2: SGHAT and FQDESV (reference sequence). The V and J ends lost 3 bases and 2 bases, in that order; junction bases with no gene match: 4. In nucleotides, the CDR3 is TGTGCCAGCAGCTTGACAGGGGTTCCCACAGATACGCAGTATTTT. Translation gives CASSLTGVPTDTQYF.

The chain carries TRBV6-5 and TRBJ1-6, with TRBD1 identical over 7 bases. Germline-derived CDR1 and CDR2 are MNHEY and SVGAGI. After removal of 0 bases from V and 8 bases from J, the junction contained 4 bases not matched to a gene. The length of the CDR3 is 15 residues. CDR3 bases: TGTGCCAGCAGTTACTCTAACGACAGGGATTCACCCCTCCACTTT. This translates into CASSYSNDRDSPLHF.

This clone was counted ten times or more. This rearrangement joins TRBV3-1 to TRBJ1-4; D is uncertain. Germline V gene lookup returns CDR1 LGHDT and CDR2 YNNKEL (reference sequence). The V end lost 0 bases, the J end lost 14 bases, and 16 bases lay between the germline ends. The CDR3 is 14 residues long. DNA of the CDR3: TGTGCCAGCAGCCAAGAAGAAAGGGTGGGTGGGCTGTTTTTT. It yields the protein CASSQEERVGGLFF.

This clone has only a few counts. The junction does not match germline at one end; this may be a read error. The chain carries TRBV6-2 or TRBV6-3 and TRBJ2-3, with D maybe TRBD2 (7 bases). This CDR3 region has 16 residues. Germline-derived CDR1 and CDR2 are MNHEY and SVGEGT. As DNA, the CDR3 is TGTGCCAGCATTTACTCGCCGGGGGGCGGAACAGATACGCAGTATTTT. This codes for CASIYSPGGGTDTQYF.

This clone came up a few times. The chain recombines TRBV12-3 or TRBV12-4 with TRBJ1-2; weak D call: TRBD1 (6 bases). This CDR3 comprises 11 residues. Trimming removed 7 bases at V and 10 bases at J, with 13 bases between. The CDR3, as DNA: TGTGCCAGCATGAGACAGGCGGTCTACACCTTC. It yields the protein CASMRQAVYTF.

V usage is TRBV6-2 or TRBV6-3 and J usage is TRBJ2-1; 14 bases line up with TRBD2. The junction had 4 bases not matched to a gene; V was cut back by 3 bases and J by 0 bases. Germline V gene sequence: CDR1 MNHEY, CDR2 SVGEGT. The CDR3 length is 18 residues. The CDR3: CASSYKTSGRGSYNEQFF. CDR3 bases: TGTGCCAGCAGTTATAAGACTAGCGGGAGGGGCTCCTACAATGAGCAGTTCTTC.

This clone appeared a few times. This rearrangement joins TRBV27 to TRBJ2-5; the D is unclear. This CDR3 contains 13 residues. Per germline, CDR1 MNHEY and CDR2 SMNVEV (reference sequence). V was shortened by 3 bases and J by 4 bases, with 9 bases between the two germline ends. CDR3 nucleotides: TGTGCCAGCAGTTTCAGGCTTGGAGAGACCCAGTACTTC. Protein: CASSFRLGETQYF.

V usage is TRBV20-1 and J usage is TRBJ2-1; TRBD2 might be the D (5 bases). This CDR3 is built from 15 residues. Trimming took 4 bases from V and 0 from J, leaving 13 bases between them. Germline CDR1 and CDR2: DFQATT and SNEGSKA (reference sequence). The CDR3 loop reads CSATSQTHSYNEQFF. The CDR3 bases are TGCAGTGCTACTAGCCAGACTCACTCCTACAATGAGCAGTTCTTC.

The chain has TRBV28 and TRBJ1-6; the D is unclear. Trimming cost V 5 bases and J 17 bases, with 22 bases left between them. The germline gives CDR1 MDHEN, CDR2 SYDVKM. The CDR3 loop spans 14 amino acids. The CDR3 here is CASSPKRLGLAFHF. The CDR3 DNA is TGTGCCAGCAGTCCGAAGCGACTGGGCTTGGCCTTCCACTTT.

J is TRBJ2-3 and V is TRBV5-1; 7 bases are shared with TRBD2. V gave up 2 bases and J gave up 0 bases; unmatched junction bases: 12. This CDR3 is built from 18 residues. The germline gives CDR1 SGHRS, CDR2 YFSETQ. The DNA for the CDR3 is TGCGCCAGCAGCTTAATCGGGGGGTCAGGGACTAGCACAGATACGCAGTATTTT. Translating it yields CASSLIGGSGTSTDTQYF.

This clone is labeled as medium-sized (0.01 to 0.1%). The rearrangement links TRBV7-9 to TRBJ2-7; D may be TRBD2 (6 bases). This CDR3 region has 14 residues. V was pared by 5 bases and J by 0 bases, with 11 bases between. In germline, CDR1 is SEHNR, CDR2 FQNEAQ (reference sequence). The CDR3, as DNA: TGTGCCAGCAGCCCTATGACTAGCTCCTACGAGCAGTACTTC. Its protein is CASSPMTSSYEQYF.

V gene TRBV11-3 combines with J gene TRBJ2-7, with 7 nucleotides matching TRBD1. The CDR3 spans 12 residues. V gave up 5 bases and J gave up 7 bases; unmatched junction bases: 5. CDR1 is SGHNT, CDR2 YENEEA, per germline. CDR3 protein: CASSQTGWEQYF. The CDR3 region has the DNA TGTGCCAGCAGCCAGACAGGGTGGGAGCAGTACTTC.

This clone came up a few times. The chain couples TRBV6-2 or TRBV6-3 to TRBJ2-1; no definite D call. This CDR3 is 12 amino acids long. From germline, CDR1 is MNHEY and CDR2 SVGEGT. Trimming stripped 2 bases from V and 4 bases from J, with 3 bases between. The CDR3 DNA reads TGTGCCAGCAGTTACCGATACAATGAGCAGTTCTTC. Translated: CASSYRYNEQFF.

This clone is termed medium-sized. V is TRBV9 and J is TRBJ1-6, with unresolved D. The germline V gene encodes CDR1 SGDLS and CDR2 YYNGEE. Trimming removed 2 bases at V and 6 bases at J, with 9 bases between. The CDR3 loop spans 14 amino acids. In nucleotides, the CDR3 is TGTGCCAGCAGCGTCGGCCAGGTTAATTCACCCCTCCACTTT. Its translation: CASSVGQVNSPLHF.

CDR3 in amino acids: CASSQRGGYNEQFF. In nucleotides, the CDR3 is TGTGCCAGCAGCCAGCGGGGGGGCTACAATGAGCAGTTCTTC. V is TRBV27 and J is TRBJ2-1; 10 bases align to TRBD2. Trimming cost V 6 bases and J 3 bases; bases outside gene matches: 2. In germline, CDR1 is MNHEY, CDR2 SMNVEV (reference sequence). The CDR3 has 14 amino acids.

The V call is TRBV6-5, the J call TRBJ1-2; D gene ambiguous. Trimming cost V 4 bases and J 0 bases, with 21 bases left between them. CDR1 is MNHEY, CDR2 SVGAGI, per germline. The CDR3 runs to 18 residues. The CDR3, as DNA: TGTGCCAGCAGTTCACTACGGTCCCGCTTGGCCTCTAACTATGGCTACACCTTC. Protein: CASSSLRSRLASNYGYTF.

The chain joins TRBV7-9 to TRBJ2-7; D perhaps matches TRBD1 (6 bases). The CDR3 length is 14 residues. Trimming took 2 bases from V and 3 from J, leaving 11 bases between them. Germline V gene sequence: CDR1 SEHNR, CDR2 FQNEAQ (reference sequence). The CDR3 here is CASSLMGASYEQYF. For the CDR3, the DNA is TGTGCCAGCAGCTTAATGGGGGCCAGCTACGAGCAGTACTTC.

The table lists this clone with a few counts. V is TRBV27 and J is TRBJ2-4; weak D call: TRBD2 (5 bases). V was trimmed by 4 bases and J by 3 bases, leaving 19 bases between them. This CDR3 region has 17 residues. The germline gives CDR1 MNHEY, CDR2 SMNVEV (reference sequence). In DNA form, the CDR3 reads TGTGCCAGCAGTTCTACTTACTCAGTCCGGGGCAAAAACATTCAGTACTTC. Translated: CASSSTYSVRGKNIQYF.